This T cell receptor (beta chain) came from a study of cytomegalovirus exposure and HLA in healthy donors (dated by TCRdb to 2017 to 2019). About the investigation overall: An earlier analysis of several hundred of the donors reported about 300 Gb of sequence data and some 110 million unique TCR beta sequences obtained from 150 million to 200 million T cells. To decide whether each TCR beta V gene segment behaved as functional or pseudogenic, an earlier analysis of 587 of the donors relied on high-throughput TCR beta sequencing. Every repertoire in the discovery cohort had been generated on one and the same sequencing platform. The T cell repertoires of under 750 subjects were profiled by immunosequencing and related to cytomegalovirus serostatus. Roughly five DR-DQ haplotypes were handled as single units for association and clustering because linkage in the cohort was strong. HLA typing included class I and class II loci at four-digit resolution. An early release that covered more than 550 HLA-typed donors contained approximately 300 gigabases of sequencing data and 75 million to 100 million unique TCR sequences. The number of typed donors differed by locus: about 629-630 for A, B, C, DRB1 and DQB1; 522 for DQA1; 606 for DPA1; and 400 to 480 for DPB1. Alongside the repertoire data, information on donor age, sex, ethnicity and CMV serostatus was compiled. A separate validation cohort of 100 to 150 different subjects was used in addition to the roughly 640-subject first cohort. Genome-wide SNP genotypes for about three fifths of the roughly 670 donors were used in a later genetic analysis, which treated that subset as a discovery cohort. The study aimed to test whether cataloging public T cell receptors could reveal signatures of past pathogen exposure. Of the 300 to 450 genotyped donors, roughly 80% were placed in the genetic ancestry cluster associated with self-reported Caucasian donors. Among around 400 genotyped donors of the cohort, an average of around 250,000 unique TCR beta nucleotide sequences was sequenced per donor, of which about 20% were non-productive. To study patterns of TCR occurrence, a later analysis re-analyzed previously published TCR beta repertoires from around 660 donors and added high-resolution HLA genotyping. Rather than drawing on any new phenotypic data, the later analysis identified candidate immune exposures from TCR beta sequences and the way those sequences occurred across donors. To predict cytomegalovirus infection status, the study brought together high-throughput TCR immunosequencing, statistical association of individual TCRs with disease status, and machine learning.

Of note for this clone: Its cognate antigen has yet to be identified. One base away there is no much larger clone; base qualities are not given.

What the authors observed across the whole study: The sequencing pipeline was judged likely to have produced a cluster of highly shared sequence variants as a technical artifact. Compared with equally common non-associated chains, HLA-associated TCR beta chains in a later analysis were more clonally expanded and had lower generation probabilities. Most CMV-associated TCR beta chains appeared to be HLA-restricted in a later analysis, and the HLA associations seemed to be driven largely by CMV exposure. The authors suggested that the approach could potentially be extended to other disease states and immunological phenotypes. According to a later analysis, parvovirus B19, influenza, CMV and Epstein-Barr virus appeared linked to several top co-occurrence clusters. Because HLA typing was unavailable for some donors at each locus, only the typed subset was used in association tests. V-gene and J-gene trimming of TCR beta chains was associated with a missense DCLRE1C variant in a later genetic analysis, and the association was replicated in an independent cohort. The cohort was sequenced for TCR beta chains only, and without alpha or paired-chain data the features that could be detected were limited. Approximately 18 rarely observed V segments, including chromosome 9 orphons, were excluded from the earlier analysis of almost 600 of the donors because counts were too low. Compared with the roughly 700-donor mean, donors in an Asian-associated ancestry cluster had fewer N-insertions in productive TCRs, according to a later genetic analysis. In vitro tests confirmed that a few of the cytomegalovirus-associated TCR beta chains recognize cytomegalovirus antigens. In both the original and validation cohorts, the classifier was reported to diagnose cytomegalovirus status with high specificity and sensitivity. A later analysis associated 16,951 TCR beta sequences with specific HLA alleles at a false discovery rate of 0.05. Across donors, most TCR sequences were observed very rarely, whereas some public TCRs were present in many individuals. The only immune exposure information available for the cohort was CMV serostatus. The presence/absence analyses assumed that sequencing depth was roughly uniform across donors, and that assumption may not be true. A further reported finding was that TCR beta sequences accurately predicted the HLA-A and HLA-B alleles for most subjects in the first cohort. Linkage disequilibrium might explain the correlated functional status among segregating V segments, but an unknown experimental factor could not be ruled out. In a later analysis, TCR association rates were found to vary across HLA loci, with the most associated TCRs seen for DRB1 alleles and the fewest for HLA-C alleles. The study gave a list of around 170 TCR beta chains associated with cytomegalovirus. Some IMGT-functional V segments, including TRBV6-2 and TRBV6-3, could not be distinguished by the 87-base-pair reads and were therefore excluded. In an earlier analysis of more than 500 of the donors, most TCR beta V segments appeared in productive rearrangements about 87% or about 30% of the time, broadly matching IMGT annotations. Strong co-occurrence of HLA alleles, especially DR and DQ, made assigning TCR associations to individual alleles difficult.

Preparation of the library involved the immunoSEQ multiplex PCR assay. The multiplex PCR relied on a mix of 60 forward primers for TCR Vbeta segments and 13 reverse primers for TCR Jbeta segments. The CDR3 region of rearranged TCR beta genes was amplified from genomic DNA with a multiplex PCR assay. Amplified TCR beta libraries were sequenced as 87-base-pair reads on the Illumina HiSeq System. Processing in the source paper ran as follows. Across the 700 or so repertoires, a later analysis counted 80 million or so unique TCR beta chains, roughly 11 million of which were shared by at least two donors. A nearest-neighbor algorithm error-corrected the raw reads and collapsed the reads into unique sequences, merging closely related sequences to remove PCR and sequencing errors. CDR3 sequences were aligned to IMGT reference sequences to assign V, D and J gene segments. Each retained sequence needed at least a six-nucleotide match to both a V gene segment and a J gene segment. A rearrangement counted as productive if the CDR3 had no stop codons and remained in frame with V and J, and every other rearrangement counted as non-productive. Following IMGT convention, CDR3 was defined as the stretch from the second conserved V-encoded cysteine up to the conserved J-encoded phenylalanine. The earlier analysis of about 500 of the donors excluded sequences that lacked an unambiguous match to a single V gene segment. An earlier analysis of a few hundred of the donors called V segments functional above 56.7% productive rearrangements and segregating when the between-donor standard deviation exceeded 5%. A statistical classification framework was built for diagnosing cytomegalovirus status from the catalog of TCR beta chain sequences. In a later analysis, V and J genes were assigned by comparing TCR nucleotide sequences against IMGT/GENE-DB human TR gene sequences. A later analysis assigned CDR3 sequences and most-parsimonious VDJ recombination scenarios with the TCRdist pipeline. In a later analysis, each TCR beta chain was defined by its CDR3 amino acid sequence together with its V-gene family, and reads without a unique V-gene family were excluded. A later analysis removed 592 highly shared, low-generation-probability nucleotide sequences to deal with suspected cross-contamination and a sequencing artifact. A later analysis calculated a clonal expansion index for each public chain from normalized within-repertoire ranks of inferred template counts. In a later analysis, generation probabilities were computed using a VDJ recombination model fitted to out-of-frame rearrangements, and the results were checked against IGoR. A later analysis scored TCR-TCR, TCR-HLA and TCR-CMV co-occurrence with hypergeometric tests, applying a repertoire-size bias correction to TCR pairs. To estimate false discovery rates, a later analysis permuted the HLA or CMV assignments 20 times. In a later analysis, co-occurring TCRs were grouped with DBSCAN, and TCRdist sequence similarity was added when clustering was performed within HLA-allele-positive subsets. Co-occurrence clustering excluded repertoires with fewer than 30,000 or more than 120,000 public chains, plus five with anomalous nucleotide sharing. In its TCRdb copy, this immuneACCESS table keeps in-frame sequences only and misses some clones. Where compared with another copy, unresolved V genes explain less than half of these, and the others have no known cause. V and J calls and clone size are as listed in that table; D and trimming were resolved from the DNA. This sample comprises about 160,000 clones, roughly 81% of them detected only once. About 2% of the sample lies in the top ten.

From a lookup of the germline V gene, CDR1 and CDR2 are MNHNS and SASEGT. Including the terminal cysteine and phenylalanine, the CDR3 comprises 13 residues. Just CDR3 DNA is preserved here, 39 bases in frame from base 1. V is trimmed back by 4 bases and J by 5 bases, and the junction contains 5 bases that no gene match accounts for. The cohort comprised 670 or so healthy bone marrow donors. At the time of sampling, every cohort member was nominally healthy, though immune exposures that went unrecorded were likely present. The donor tested CMV seropositive and was one of the 289 seropositive cohort members. A peripheral blood sample was provided by each donor, and peripheral blood mononuclear cells were used for TCR beta sequencing. Genomic DNA was extracted from the blood cell samples with the Qiagen DNeasy Blood Extraction Kit.

The chain is encoded by TRBV6-1 joined to TRBJ2-7; TRBD2 lines up with 7 middle nucleotides. Specimen: PBMCs. The clonotype comes from a man younger than 35 in good health and CMV-seropositive. The CDR3 protein: CASSVRGGDEQYF. The DNA sequence is TGTGCCAGCAGTGTCCGGGGAGGGGACGAGCAGTACTTC.